This TCR beta chain was observed in a study of cytomegalovirus exposure and HLA in healthy donors. Across the whole study: Most donors, about 82% of several hundred genotyped, fell in the Caucasian-associated ancestry cluster.

The CDR3 totals 15 residues. Trimming cost V 5 bases and J 0 bases, with 12 bases left between them. Germline V CDR1 and CDR2: SGHTA, FQGNSA. Primers for the PCR totalled 60 Vbeta and 13 Jbeta. Using immunoSEQ multiplex PCR, the repertoire was profiled, and TCRdb retains in-frame clones only, with some absent. There are about 110,000 clones in the sample; roughly 79% occur only once, and about 7.7% lies in the top ten. Concerning this clone: Its antigen is unidentified.

Study findings and constraints: Presence/absence analyses treated sequencing depth as roughly uniform across donors. Follow-up analysis later connected one missense variant in DCLRE1C with trimming of TCR beta V- and J-genes. The authors enumerated 164 TCR beta chains as linked to cytomegalovirus.

The TCR sequence derives from a woman aged 45 to 65 in good health and CMV-seropositive. Material: PBMCs. The rearrangement uses TRBV7-2 and TRBJ2-3; possibly TRBD2 for D (6 bases). CDR3 protein: CASSVSGVSTDTQYF. CDR3 bases: TGTGCCAGCAGCGTATCGGGGGTTAGCACAGATACGCAGTATTTT.